The T cell receptor beta chain under discussion was sequenced for a study of blood T cell repertoires in COVID-19. This clone was counted a single time. Sequencing used immunoSEQ multiplex PCR; TCRdb keeps in-frame clones, though not all of them. The sample has about 300,000 clones; 75% to 90% are singletons. The study drew participants aged about 18 to 89 years from roughly 25 US areas. Germline loops: CDR1 SGDLS, CDR2 YYNGEE. The CDR3 consists of 14 residues. V was shortened by 4 bases and J by 7 bases, with 12 bases between the two germline ends. J is TRBJ1-6 and V is TRBV9, with D possibly matching TRBD1 (5 bases). The sequenced sample consisted of PBMCs or T cells enriched from blood (not recorded which). This receptor was obtained from a woman aged 45-59 years who had recovered from COVID-19. The CDR3 DNA follows: TGTGCCAGCAGCCAAGCCGGGGGAAATTCACCCCTCCACTTT. Its protein product is CASSQAGGNSPLHF.